Listed here is a single T cell receptor beta chain. The method was immunoSEQ multiplex PCR; TCRdb's version includes in-frame clones alone and lacks a portion of them. Seen here are around 83,000 clones, around 90% observed once, and the top ten hold more than 0.2%. The data originate from a study of technical replicates of blood from a handful of donors. V was shortened by 2 bases and J by 2 bases, with 16 bases between the two germline ends. Germline CDR1 reads SGHTS; CDR2 reads YDEGEE. This CDR3 region has 17 residues. The V call is TRBV5-8, the J call TRBJ2-2; D possibly corresponds to TRBD2 (5 bases). Sample: T cells isolated from PBMCs. This TCR derives from a human donor in good health. The CDR3 loop is CASSFRRPDLNTGELFF. CDR3 bases: TGTGCCAGCAGCTTTCGTAGGCCGGACTTAAACACCGGGGAGCTGTTTTTT.